This record concerns one T cell receptor beta chain sequence. Here immunoSEQ multiplex PCR was the method, and the copy in TCRdb shows in-frame clones only, minus some. This table has over 8,500 clones, approximately 89% appearing once. Germline V gene sequence: CDR1 MNHEY, CDR2 SVGAGI. The CDR3 runs to 13 residues. The V segment lost 4 bases and the J segment 4 bases; nucleotides outside the gene matches: 3. The source of the sample is a study of OX40 agonist ivuxolimab in advanced cancers. The V call is TRBV6-5, the J call TRBJ2-7, with 8 bases aligning to TRBD1. The source was CD4+ or CD8+ T cells sorted from blood, collected in a trial of the OX40 agonist ivuxolimab. This receptor was identified in an adult with an advanced solid tumor such as melanoma, head and neck, liver or kidney cancer. The CDR3 nucleotides are TGTGCCAGCAGTTCCCAGGGGGCTTACGAGCAGTACTTC. This translates into CASSSQGAYEQYF.